This TCR beta chain was obtained from a study of cytomegalovirus exposure and HLA in healthy donors. Primers included in the PCR were 60 Vbeta and 13 Jbeta primers. TCRdb's table, derived via immunoSEQ multiplex PCR, lists solely in-frame clones and lacks some. The top ten hold approximately 4.3% of the sample, which has 100,000 to 150,000 clones, approximately 73% seen once. Germline lookup yields CDR1 MDHEN and CDR2 SYDVKM. The CDR3 extends over 17 amino acids. V was pared by 8 bases and J by 0 bases, with 23 bases between. Findings of the study overall: Upon later analysis, HLA-associated TCR beta chains proved more clonally expanded than other, equally common chains. Most sequenced TCRs were rare (though some public TCRs occurred in many donors).

This clone was observed a few times. The target antigen is unknown. The rearrangement links TRBV28 to TRBJ2-7, with D perhaps TRBD2 (6 bases). Sequenced input: PBMCs. The clonotype was recovered from a man between 60 and 75 years old in good health and CMV-seropositive. The CDR3 bases are TGTGCCAGCCTCTCCGGGACTGGGATCAAGGGCTCCTACGAGCAGTACTTC. It yields the protein CASLSGTGIKGSYEQYF.